This T cell receptor beta chain was sequenced for a study of blood T cells in healthy people across ages. V dropped 0 bases and J dropped 5; count of bases not matched to a gene: 12. This CDR3 has 16 residues. Germline V gene data show CDR1 as SQVTM and CDR2 as ANQGSEA. Combining a sample-barcoded 5' primer with a J-beta primer mix, a second PCR ran for roughly 7 to 11 cycles. Using its own MiXCR run on the 5' RACE reads, TCRdb lists one record per CDR3 protein. The sample lists over 1,300,000 distinct CDR3 sequences, approximately 59% seen once, with 6.5% to 8% in the top ten. The gene calls are TRBV29-1 and TRBJ2-7; TRBD1 agrees at 8 bases. Sample: blood. This clonotype originated in a man in his late teens or twenties in good health. The CDR3 protein is CSVEDRETGVDNEQYF. Written as DNA, the CDR3 is TGCAGCGTTGAAGATCGCGAGACAGGGGTCGATAACGAGCAGTACTTC.